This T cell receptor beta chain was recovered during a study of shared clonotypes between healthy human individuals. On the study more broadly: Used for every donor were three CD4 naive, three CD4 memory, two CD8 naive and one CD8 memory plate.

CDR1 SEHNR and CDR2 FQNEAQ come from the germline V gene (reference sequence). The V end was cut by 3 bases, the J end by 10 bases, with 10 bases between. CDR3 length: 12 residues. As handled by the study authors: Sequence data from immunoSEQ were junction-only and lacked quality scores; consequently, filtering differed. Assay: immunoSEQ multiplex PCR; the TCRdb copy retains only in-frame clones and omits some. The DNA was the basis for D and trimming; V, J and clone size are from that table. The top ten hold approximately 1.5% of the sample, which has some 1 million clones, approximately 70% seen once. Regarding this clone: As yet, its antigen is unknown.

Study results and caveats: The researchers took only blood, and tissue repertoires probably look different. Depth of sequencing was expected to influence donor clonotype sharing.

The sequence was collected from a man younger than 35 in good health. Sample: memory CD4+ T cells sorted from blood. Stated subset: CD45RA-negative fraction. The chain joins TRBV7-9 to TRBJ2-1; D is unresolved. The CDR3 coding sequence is TGTGCCAGCAGCTTGGTAGCAGACGAGCAGTTCTTC. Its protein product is CASSLVADEQFF.